This is a list of T cell receptor beta chains from one sample in a study of cytomegalovirus exposure and HLA in healthy donors. Profiling relied on immunoSEQ multiplex PCR, and the TCRdb table lists in-frame clones only, not all of them. The data contain 80,000 to 130,000 clones, more than 75% of them singletons. The sequenced sample consisted of PBMCs. The receptors were sampled from a woman aged 45 to 65 in good health and CMV-seropositive. Both conserved end residues are part of each CDR3. The D gene is left open where the match is weak. Not every row has a clone size; where given, it reads once, few, many or a size class.

D	V	size	J	DNA	CDR3
-	TRBV29-1	-	TRBJ1-1	TGCAGCGCGGTAACGAACACTGAAGCTTTCTTT	CSAVTNTEAFF
-	TRBV30	-	TRBJ1-3	TGTGCCCTCGGGGGTACTGGAAACACCATATATTTT	CALGGTGNTIYF
-	TRBV7-9	-	TRBJ1-6	TGTGCCAGCAGCTCGCCGTTATTTTACAGGGACGGGGATTCACCCCTCCACTTT	CASSSPLFYRDGDSPLHF
TRBD1	TRBV18	-	TRBJ2-2	TGTGCCAGCTCACCCCAACTCTCGGACAGGGTACGGGACACCGGGGAGCTGTTTTTT	CASSPQLSDRVRDTGELFF
TRBD2	TRBV30	-	TRBJ2-1	TGTGCCTGGGCCACGGACGGGAGGATATACAATGAGCAGTTCTTC	CAWATDGRIYNEQFF
-	TRBV19	-	TRBJ2-1	TGTGCCAGTAGGGTACAGACCCGGTTCTACAATGAGCAGTTCTTC	CASRVQTRFYNEQFF
TRBD1	TRBV5-5	-	TRBJ1-3	TGTGCCAGCAGCCTCGACAGGGGATTCTCTGGAAACACCATATATTTT	CASSLDRGFSGNTIYF
-	TRBV11-2	once	TRBJ2-7	TGTGCCAGCAGCTTAGATTTGGGCAGGATCTCCTACGAGCAGTACTTC	CASSLDLGRISYEQYF
-	TRBV6-1	-	TRBJ2-5	TGTGCCAGCAGTGAAAATGGGGAAGGGGCCCAGTACTTC	CASSENGEGAQYF
TRBD2	TRBV4-1	-	TRBJ2-1	TGCGCCAGCAGGGGACTAGCGGGACTCAATGAGCAGTTCTTC	CASRGLAGLNEQFF
TRBD1	TRBV5-1	-	TRBJ2-7	TGCGCCAGCAGCCCCGGGACAGGGGTTTACGAGCAGTACTTC	CASSPGTGVYEQYF
-	TRBV6-6	-	TRBJ1-1	TGTGCCAGCAGTTACGGTAGTGAAGCTTTCTTT	CASSYGSEAFF
-	TRBV23-1	-	TRBJ1-6	TGCGCCAGCAGTCAATCGAGGGACATCTGGAATTCACCCCTCCACTTT	CASSQSRDIWNSPLHF
TRBD2	TRBV7-3	-	TRBJ2-3	TGTGCCAGCAGCTTAGCGGGGGAGGCCACAGATACGCAGTATTTT	CASSLAGEATDTQYF
-	TRBV6-1	-	TRBJ1-2	TGTGCCAGCAGTGAAGGGCGGCATGGCTACACCTTC	CASSEGRHGYTF
TRBD1	TRBV12-5	-	TRBJ1-5	TGTGCTAGTGGTTTGGTACCCCGCGGGACAGGGCCCAATCAGCCCCAGCATTTT	CASGLVPRGTGPNQPQHF
-	TRBV30	-	TRBJ1-2	TGTGCCTGTTCCAGGGATGGCTACACCTTC	CACSRDGYTF